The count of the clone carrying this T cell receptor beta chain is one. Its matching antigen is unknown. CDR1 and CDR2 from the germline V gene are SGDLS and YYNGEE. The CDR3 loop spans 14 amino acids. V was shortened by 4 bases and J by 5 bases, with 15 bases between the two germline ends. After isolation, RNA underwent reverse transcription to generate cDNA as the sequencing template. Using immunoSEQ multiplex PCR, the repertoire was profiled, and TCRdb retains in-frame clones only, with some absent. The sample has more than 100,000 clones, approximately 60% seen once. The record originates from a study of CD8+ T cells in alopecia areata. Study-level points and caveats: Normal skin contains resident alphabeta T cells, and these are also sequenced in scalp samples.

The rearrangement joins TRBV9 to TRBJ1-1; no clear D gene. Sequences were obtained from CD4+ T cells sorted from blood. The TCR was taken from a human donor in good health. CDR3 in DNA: TGTGCCAGCAGCCCGTCTATGGAAAGTACTGAAGCTTTCTTT. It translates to CASSPSMESTEAFF.